The present T cell receptor (beta chain) was sequenced within a study of response to subunit inactivated influenza vaccine. Points from the study as a whole: Authors suggested each seasonal flu vaccination may recruit only limited numbers of new T cells.

Losses at the gene ends were 0 bases for V and 4 bases for J; bases not matched to a gene: 3. Germline CDR1 reads SGHRS; CDR2 reads YFSETQ. This CDR3 has 15 amino acids. TCRdb reanalysed the RT-PCR reads using MiXCR and keeps one entry per CDR3 protein. The table records roughly 710,000 distinct CDR3 sequences, approximately 14% of them present only once. This clonotype was seen a handful of times. What it binds is not known. This rearrangement joins TRBV5-1 to TRBJ2-5; 10 bases map to TRBD1. Sample: PBMCs from blood, taken less than 15 days before vaccination. The TCR was taken from a man aged 50 to 60 who received an inactivated influenza vaccine. CDR3 in amino acids: CASSLGQGAGETQYF. In DNA form, the CDR3 reads TGCGCCAGCAGCTTGGGACAGGGGGCAGGAGAGACCCAGTACTTC. The full variable domain, with the rest looked up from reference TRBV5-1 and TRBJ2-5, is KAGVTQTPRYLIKTRGQQVTLSCSPISGHRSVSWYQQTPGQGLQFLFEYFSETQRNKGNFPGRFSGRQFSNSRSEMNVSTLELGDSALYLCASSLGQGAGETQYFGPGTRLLVL.